The present entry profiles one T cell receptor beta chain with its context. Antigen: not known. Sequencing templates came from extracted RNA that was reverse transcribed into cDNA. Method: immunoSEQ multiplex PCR; TCRdb's copy keeps in-frame clones and lacks some. The sample includes hundreds of thousands of clones, around 67% seen only once; the top ten take around 1.2%. This sample is part of a study of CD8+ T cells in alopecia areata. The wider study: Tofacitinib ran 6 to 18 months, followed by 6 months off drug.

Deletions cut 4 bases from V and 0 bases from J, with 15 bases between. Per the germline V gene, CDR1 is SGHTA and CDR2 is FQGNSA. This CDR3 is built from 16 residues. Study-wide findings and caveats: Clonality exceeded that of normal scalp in lesional scalp, most notably in alopecia totalis/universalis.

CD4+ and CD8+ T cells were sorted from PBMCs stained for CD3, CD4 and CD8. The sequences come from CD4+ T cells sorted from blood, collected at week 0. This receptor was obtained from a human donor with alopecia areata. The chain combines TRBV7-2 with TRBJ1-1; possibly TRBD1 for D (5 bases). The CDR3 bases are TGTGCCAGCAGCTGGCGGGGCCCCGGGGTGAACACTGAAGCTTTCTTT. Its protein is CASSWRGPGVNTEAFF.